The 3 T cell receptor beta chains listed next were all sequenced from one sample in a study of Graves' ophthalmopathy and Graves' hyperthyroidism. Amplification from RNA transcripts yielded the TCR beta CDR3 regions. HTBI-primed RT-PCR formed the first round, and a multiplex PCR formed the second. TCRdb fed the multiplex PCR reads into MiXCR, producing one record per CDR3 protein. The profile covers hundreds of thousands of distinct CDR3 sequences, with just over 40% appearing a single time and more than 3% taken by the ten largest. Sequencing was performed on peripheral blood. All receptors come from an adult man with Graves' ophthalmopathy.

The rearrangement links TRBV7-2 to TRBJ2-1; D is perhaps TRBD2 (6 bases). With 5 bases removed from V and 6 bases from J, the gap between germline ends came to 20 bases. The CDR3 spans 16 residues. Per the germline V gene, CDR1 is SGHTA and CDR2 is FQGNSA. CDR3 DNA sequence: TGTGCCAGCAGCGGAGGGTGGGTGTGGGGAGGCAATGAGCAGTTCTTC. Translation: CASSGGWVWGGNEQFF.

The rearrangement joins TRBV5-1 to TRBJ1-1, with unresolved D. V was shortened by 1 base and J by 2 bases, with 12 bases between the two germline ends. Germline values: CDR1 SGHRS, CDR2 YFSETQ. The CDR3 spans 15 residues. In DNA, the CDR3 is TGCGCCAGCAGCTTGCTGCCAGACCAAAACACTGAAGCTTTCTTT. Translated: CASSLLPDQNTEAFF.

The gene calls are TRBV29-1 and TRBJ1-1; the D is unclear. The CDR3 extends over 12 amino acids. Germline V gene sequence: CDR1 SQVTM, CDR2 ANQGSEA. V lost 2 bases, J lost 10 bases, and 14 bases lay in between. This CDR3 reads CSVELGGGLAFF. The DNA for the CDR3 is TGCAGCGTTGAATTGGGAGGTGGGCTAGCTTTCTTT.